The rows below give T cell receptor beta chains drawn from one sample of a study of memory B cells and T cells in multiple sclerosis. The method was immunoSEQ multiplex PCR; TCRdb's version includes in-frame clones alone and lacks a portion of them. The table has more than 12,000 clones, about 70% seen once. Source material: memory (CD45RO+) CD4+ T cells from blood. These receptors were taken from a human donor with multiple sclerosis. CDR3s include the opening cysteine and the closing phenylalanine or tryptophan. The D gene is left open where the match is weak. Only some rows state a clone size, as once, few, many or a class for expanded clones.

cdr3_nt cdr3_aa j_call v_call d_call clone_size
TGCAGCGTTGCCCAGTCCTACAATGAGCAGTTCTTC CSVAQSYNEQFF TRBJ2-1 TRBV29-1 - few
TGTGCCAGTAGTCCCAGGGTAGGACAGCCCCAGCATTTT CASSPRVGQPQHF TRBJ1-5 TRBV19 - once
TGTGCCAGCAGCTTAACCGGCCGGCTAGCGGAAGCTTACAATGAGCAGTTCTTC CASSLTGRLAEAYNEQFF TRBJ2-1 TRBV7-3 TRBD2 -
TGTGCCAGCAGTTACGGACAGGGCCTCTCTGGAAACACCATATATTTT CASSYGQGLSGNTIYF TRBJ1-3 TRBV6-6 TRBD1 -
TGCGCCAGCAGCTTGATGGGCAGGGGAGAGGGAGAAGGCTACACCTTC CASSLMGRGEGEGYTF TRBJ1-2 TRBV5-1 - -
TGTGCCAGTAGTATCGCAGCAGGCAGCACAGATACGCAGTATTTT CASSIAAGSTDTQYF TRBJ2-3 TRBV19 - -
TGTGCCAGCAGAGGACAGGGGAGCAATGAGCAGTTCTTC CASRGQGSNEQFF TRBJ2-1 TRBV5-4 TRBD1 few
TGTGCCAGCAGCTGGGGGACTAGCGGGAGCGCCGGGGAGCTGTTTTTT CASSWGTSGSAGELFF TRBJ2-2 TRBV5-4 TRBD2 -
TGTGCCAGCAGTGACTCGAGTCGACCCAGCGGGAGGTGCTACGAGCAGTACTTC CASSDSSRPSGRCYEQYF TRBJ2-7 TRBV6-4 TRBD2 -
TGTGCCAGTAGTACCACAGGGGGCGGTCAGCCCCAGCATTTT CASSTTGGGQPQHF TRBJ1-5 TRBV19 TRBD1 -
TGTGCCAGCAGCTTAGGTGCGTCAGGGGCTGGCTACACCTTC CASSLGASGAGYTF TRBJ1-2 TRBV11-2 - -
TGTGCCACCACAGCAGGGGGTAATCAGCCCCAGCATTTT CATTAGGNQPQHF TRBJ1-5 TRBV6-5 TRBD1 -
TGTGCCAGCAGCTTTGGCGGCCAAGAGACCCAGTACTTC CASSFGGQETQYF TRBJ2-5 TRBV5-4 - -
TGTGCCAGTAACCCGGACAGGGTAAATCAGCCCCAGCATTTT CASNPDRVNQPQHF TRBJ1-5 TRBV19 TRBD1 -
TGTGCCAGCAGGGCGACAGGGAATGGGGAGCAGTACTTC CASRATGNGEQYF TRBJ2-7 TRBV6-6 TRBD1 -
TGTGCCAGCAGCTTGGGGACTAGCGGGGGCACAGATACGCAGTATTTT CASSLGTSGGTDTQYF TRBJ2-3 TRBV5-4 TRBD2 -